The clone carrying this T cell receptor beta chain was found many times. Its antigen is currently unknown. The sample belongs to a study of T cell repertoires in cytomegalovirus infection. General observations from the study: Dominating the ex vivo response were HLA-C-restricted CMV-specific TCR beta clonotypes. Identification of carriers of CMV plus the relevant HLA was performed using cumulative public TCR beta family frequency.

The CDR3 extends over 15 amino acids. Losses at the gene ends were 5 bases for V and 4 bases for J; bases not matched to a gene: 10. CDR1 is SGHTA and CDR2 is FQGNSA in the germline V gene. TCRdb called the reads again in MiXCR, with one record for every CDR3 protein. The profile shows under 350,000 distinct CDR3 sequences, about 8.8% of them singletons. The chain employs TRBV7-2 and TRBJ2-5, with TRBD2 matching 7 bases. The sequenced material came from PBMCs. This receptor was obtained from a human donor in good health (CMV status not recorded). Some clones in this sample may be carry-over from other donors' samples. Here the CDR3 reads CASSPPAGGGETQYF. DNA of the CDR3: TGTGCCAGCAGCCCCCCCGCTGGGGGGGGAGAGACCCAGTACTTC.